This record covers a single T cell receptor beta chain. Germline CDR1 and CDR2: DFQATT and SNEGSKA (reference sequence). V lost 4 bases and J 3 bases, leaving 14 bases between the germline ends. This CDR3 has 14 residues. The data originate from a study of CD8 T cells in Susac syndrome. At the level of the study: Among the Susac syndrome patients who underwent sequencing, more than 5 had clinically active disease, while about 8 of them were in remission. At the time their blood was drawn, patients with Susac syndrome were either therapy-naive, on corticosteroids (with some of them also receiving intravenous immunoglobulin), or on intravenous immunoglobulin alone.

Random-hexamer reverse transcription was applied to about 0.45 to 1 ug RNA. TCRdb called the immunoSEQ multiplex PCR reads again in MiXCR, with one record for every CDR3 protein. The sample lists approximately 74,000 distinct CDR3 sequences, approximately 95% occurring once. The study sequenced TCR beta in blood CD8+ and CD4+ T cells. Sample: CD8+ T cells from PBMCs. The rearrangement links TRBV20-1 to TRBJ2-3; possibly TRBD2 for D (5 bases). This clonotype was obtained from a human donor with Susac syndrome. The chain's CDR3 is CSAKTYWETDTQYF. CDR3 DNA: TGCAGTGCTAAGACATACTGGGAGACAGATACGCAGTATTTT.